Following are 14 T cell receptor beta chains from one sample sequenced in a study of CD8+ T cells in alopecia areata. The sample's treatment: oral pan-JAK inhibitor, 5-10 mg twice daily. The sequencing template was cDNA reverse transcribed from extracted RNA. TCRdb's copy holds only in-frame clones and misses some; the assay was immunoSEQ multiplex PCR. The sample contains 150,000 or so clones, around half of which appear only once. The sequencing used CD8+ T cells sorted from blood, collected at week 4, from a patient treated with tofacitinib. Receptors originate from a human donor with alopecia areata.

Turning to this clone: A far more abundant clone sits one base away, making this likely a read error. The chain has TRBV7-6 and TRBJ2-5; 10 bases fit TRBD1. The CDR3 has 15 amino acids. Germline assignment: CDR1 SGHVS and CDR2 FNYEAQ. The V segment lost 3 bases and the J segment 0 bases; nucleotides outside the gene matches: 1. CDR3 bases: TGTGCCAGCAGCTTGGGGACAGGGGACCAAGAGACCCAGTACTTC. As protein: CASSLGTGDQETQYF.

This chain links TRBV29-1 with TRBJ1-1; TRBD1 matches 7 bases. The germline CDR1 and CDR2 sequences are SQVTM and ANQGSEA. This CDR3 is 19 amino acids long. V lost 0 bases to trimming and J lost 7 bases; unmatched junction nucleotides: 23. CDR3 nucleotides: TGCAGCGTTGAAGATTTCCGAGAAAAGGACATCCAGAACAGGGGTGAAGCTTTCTTT. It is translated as CSVEDFREKDIQNRGEAFF.

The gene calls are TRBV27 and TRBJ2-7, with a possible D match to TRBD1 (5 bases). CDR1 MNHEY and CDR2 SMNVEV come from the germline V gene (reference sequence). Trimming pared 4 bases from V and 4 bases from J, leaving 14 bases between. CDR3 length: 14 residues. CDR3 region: CASSWAGLGYEQYF. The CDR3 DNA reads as TGTGCCAGCAGTTGGGCAGGGCTAGGGTACGAGCAGTACTTC.

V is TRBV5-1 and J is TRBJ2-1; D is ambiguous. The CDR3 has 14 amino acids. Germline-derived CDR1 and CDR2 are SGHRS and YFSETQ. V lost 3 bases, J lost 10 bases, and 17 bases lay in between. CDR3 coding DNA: TGCGCCAGCAGCTGGAAGAGCTCCGGGCCAGAGCAGTTCTTC. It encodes CASSWKSSGPEQFF.

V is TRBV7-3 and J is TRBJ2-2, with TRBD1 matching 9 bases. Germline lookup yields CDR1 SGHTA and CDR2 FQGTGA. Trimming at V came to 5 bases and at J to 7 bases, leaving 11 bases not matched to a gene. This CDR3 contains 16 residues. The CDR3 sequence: CASSPTGQGYIGELFF. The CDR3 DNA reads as TGTGCCAGCAGCCCCACGGGACAGGGCTACATCGGGGAGCTGTTTTTT.

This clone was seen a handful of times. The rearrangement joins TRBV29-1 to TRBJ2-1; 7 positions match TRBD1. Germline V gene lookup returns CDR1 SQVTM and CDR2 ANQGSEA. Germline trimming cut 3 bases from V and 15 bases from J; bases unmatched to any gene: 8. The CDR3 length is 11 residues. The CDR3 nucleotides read TGCAGCGTTGACCTGGAGACAGGGATGTTCTTC. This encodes CSVDLETGMFF.

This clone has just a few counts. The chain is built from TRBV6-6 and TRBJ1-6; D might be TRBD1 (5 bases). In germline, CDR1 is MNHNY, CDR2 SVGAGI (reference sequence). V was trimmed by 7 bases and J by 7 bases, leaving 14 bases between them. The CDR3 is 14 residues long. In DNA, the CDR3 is TGTGCCAGCATCCAGGGAGAGGGGAATTCACCCCTCCACTTT. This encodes CASIQGEGNSPLHF.

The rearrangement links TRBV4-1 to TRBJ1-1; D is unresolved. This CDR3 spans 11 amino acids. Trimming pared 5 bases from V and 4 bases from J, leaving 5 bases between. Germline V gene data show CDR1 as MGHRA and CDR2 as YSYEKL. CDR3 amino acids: CASSRSTEAFF. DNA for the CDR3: TGCGCCAGCAGCAGGAGCACTGAAGCTTTCTTT.

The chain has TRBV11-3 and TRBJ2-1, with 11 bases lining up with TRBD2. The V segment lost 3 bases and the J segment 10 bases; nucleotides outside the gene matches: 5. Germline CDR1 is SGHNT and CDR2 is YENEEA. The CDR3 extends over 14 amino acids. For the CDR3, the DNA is TGTGCCAGCAGCTTCACCCGGACTAGCGGGGAGCAGTTCTTC. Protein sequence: CASSFTRTSGEQFF.

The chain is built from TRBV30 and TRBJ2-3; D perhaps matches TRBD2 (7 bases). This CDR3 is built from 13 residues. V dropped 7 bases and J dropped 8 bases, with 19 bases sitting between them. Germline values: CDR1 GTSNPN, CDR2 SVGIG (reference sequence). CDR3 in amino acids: CAFKGGTVVTQYF. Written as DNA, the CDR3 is TGTGCCTTCAAGGGGGGGACGGTGGTTACGCAGTATTTT.

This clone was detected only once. The CDR3 DNA reads TGCGCCAGCAGCTCGGGACAGGGGGACGAGCAGTACTTC. Encoded protein: CASSSGQGDEQYF. This chain connects TRBV5-1 to TRBJ2-7, with 11 bases fitting TRBD1. CDR1 and CDR2 from the germline V gene are SGHRS and YFSETQ. The junction had 1 base not matched to a gene; V was cut back by 3 bases and J by 5 bases. The CDR3 is 13 amino acids.

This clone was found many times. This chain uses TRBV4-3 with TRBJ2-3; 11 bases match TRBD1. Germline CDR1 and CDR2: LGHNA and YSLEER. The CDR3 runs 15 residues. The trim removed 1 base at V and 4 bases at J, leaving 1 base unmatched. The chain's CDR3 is CASSQGTGGADTQYF. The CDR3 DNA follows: TGCGCCAGCAGCCAAGGGACAGGGGGCGCAGATACGCAGTATTTT.

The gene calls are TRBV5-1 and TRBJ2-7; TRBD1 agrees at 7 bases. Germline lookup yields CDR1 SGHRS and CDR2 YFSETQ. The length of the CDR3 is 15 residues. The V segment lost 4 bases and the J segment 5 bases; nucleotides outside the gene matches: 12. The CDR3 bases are TGCGCCAGCAGCACCCCGACAGGGAATTACCACGAGCAGTACTTC. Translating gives CASSTPTGNYHEQYF.

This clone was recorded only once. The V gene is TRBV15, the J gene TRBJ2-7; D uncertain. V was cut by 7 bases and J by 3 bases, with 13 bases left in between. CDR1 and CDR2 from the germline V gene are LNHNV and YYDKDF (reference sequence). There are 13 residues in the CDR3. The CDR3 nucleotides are TGTGCCACCAAGATAGGATCCAACTACGAGCAGTACTTC. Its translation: CATKIGSNYEQYF.